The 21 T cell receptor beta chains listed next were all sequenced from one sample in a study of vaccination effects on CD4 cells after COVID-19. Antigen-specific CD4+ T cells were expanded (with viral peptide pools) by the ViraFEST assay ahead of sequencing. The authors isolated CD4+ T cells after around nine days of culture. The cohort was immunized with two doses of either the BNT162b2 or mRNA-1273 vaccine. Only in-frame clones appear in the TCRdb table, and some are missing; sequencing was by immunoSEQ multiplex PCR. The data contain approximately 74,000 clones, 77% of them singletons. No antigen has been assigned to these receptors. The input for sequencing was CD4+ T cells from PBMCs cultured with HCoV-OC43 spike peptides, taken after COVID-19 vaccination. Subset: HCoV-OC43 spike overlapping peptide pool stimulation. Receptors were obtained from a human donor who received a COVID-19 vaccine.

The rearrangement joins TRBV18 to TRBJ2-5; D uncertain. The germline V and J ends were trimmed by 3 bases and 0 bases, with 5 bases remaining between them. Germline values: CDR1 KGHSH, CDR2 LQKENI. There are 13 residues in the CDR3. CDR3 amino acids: CASSPQNQETQYF. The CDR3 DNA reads TGTGCCAGCTCACCGCAGAACCAAGAGACCCAGTACTTC.

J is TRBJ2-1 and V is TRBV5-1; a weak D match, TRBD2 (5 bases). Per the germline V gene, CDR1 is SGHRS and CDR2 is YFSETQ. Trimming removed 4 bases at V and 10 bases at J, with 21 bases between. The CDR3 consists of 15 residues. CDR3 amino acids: CASSDIRGTRREQFF. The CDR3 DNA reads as TGCGCCAGCAGCGATATCCGGGGAACAAGGAGGGAGCAGTTCTTC.

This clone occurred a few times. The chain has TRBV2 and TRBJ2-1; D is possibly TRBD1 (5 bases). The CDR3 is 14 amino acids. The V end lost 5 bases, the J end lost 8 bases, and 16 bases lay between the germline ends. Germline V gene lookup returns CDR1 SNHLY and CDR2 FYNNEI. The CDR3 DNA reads TGTGCCAGCAGTTCCACCGTAACAGGACATGAGCAGTTCTTC. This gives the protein CASSSTVTGHEQFF.

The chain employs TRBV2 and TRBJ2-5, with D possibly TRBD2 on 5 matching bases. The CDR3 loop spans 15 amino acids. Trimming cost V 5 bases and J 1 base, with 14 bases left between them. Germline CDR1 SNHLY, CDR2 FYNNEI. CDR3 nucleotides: TGTGCCAGCAGTAAAATTTTGGGGAGCCAAGAGACCCAGTACTTC. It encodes CASSKILGSQETQYF.

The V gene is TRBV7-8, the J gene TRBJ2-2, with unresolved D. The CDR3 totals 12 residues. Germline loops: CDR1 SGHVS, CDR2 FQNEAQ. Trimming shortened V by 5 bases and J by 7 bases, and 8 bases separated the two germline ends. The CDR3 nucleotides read TGTGCCAGCAGCCCGTTGGGCGGGGAGCTGTTTTTT. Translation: CASSPLGGELFF. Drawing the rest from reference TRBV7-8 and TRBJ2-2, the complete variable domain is GAGVSQSPRYKVAKRGQDVALRCDPISGHVSLFWYQQALGQGPEFLTYFQNEAQLDKSGLPSDRFFAERPEGSVSTLKIQRTQQEDSAVYLCASSPLGGELFFGEGSRLTVL.

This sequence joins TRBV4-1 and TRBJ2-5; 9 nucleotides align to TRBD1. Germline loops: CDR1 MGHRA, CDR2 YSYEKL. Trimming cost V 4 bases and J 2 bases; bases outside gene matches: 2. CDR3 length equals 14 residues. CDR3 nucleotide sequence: TGCGCCAGCAGCCGGACAGGGGCACAAGAGACCCAGTACTTC. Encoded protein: CASSRTGAQETQYF.

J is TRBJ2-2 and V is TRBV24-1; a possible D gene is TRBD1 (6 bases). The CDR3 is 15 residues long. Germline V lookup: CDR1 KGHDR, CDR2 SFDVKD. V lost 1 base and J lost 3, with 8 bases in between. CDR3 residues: CATSDFRTDTGELFF. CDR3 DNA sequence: TGTGCCACCAGTGATTTTCGGACAGACACCGGGGAGCTGTTTTTT.

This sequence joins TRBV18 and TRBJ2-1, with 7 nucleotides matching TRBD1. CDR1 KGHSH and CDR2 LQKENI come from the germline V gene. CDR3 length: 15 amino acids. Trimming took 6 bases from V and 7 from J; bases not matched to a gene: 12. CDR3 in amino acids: CASSDSGTARNEQFF. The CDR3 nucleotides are TGTGCCAGCTCCGATTCGGGGACAGCGAGGAATGAGCAGTTCTTC.

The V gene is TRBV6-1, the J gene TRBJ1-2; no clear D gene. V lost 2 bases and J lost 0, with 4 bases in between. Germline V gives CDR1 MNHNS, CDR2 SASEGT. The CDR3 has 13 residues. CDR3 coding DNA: TGTGCCAGCAGTGAAATAGCTAACTATGGCTACACCTTC. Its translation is CASSEIANYGYTF.

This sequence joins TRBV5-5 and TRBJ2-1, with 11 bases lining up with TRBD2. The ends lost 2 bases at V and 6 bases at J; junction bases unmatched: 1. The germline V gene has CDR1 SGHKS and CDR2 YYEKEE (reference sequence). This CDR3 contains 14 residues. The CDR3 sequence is CASSFSGGANEQFF. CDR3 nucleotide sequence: TGTGCCAGCAGCTTTAGCGGGGGGGCCAATGAGCAGTTCTTC.

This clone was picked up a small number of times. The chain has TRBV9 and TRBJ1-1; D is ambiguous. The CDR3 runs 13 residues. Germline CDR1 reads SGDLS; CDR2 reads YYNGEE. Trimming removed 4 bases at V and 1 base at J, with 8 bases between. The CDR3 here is CASSLSQNTEAFF. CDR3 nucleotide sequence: TGTGCCAGCAGCCTCTCCCAGAACACTGAAGCTTTCTTT.

The CDR3, as DNA: TGCGCCAGCAGCTTGGGGCGCTCCTATAATTCACCCCTCCACTTT. As protein: CASSLGRSYNSPLHF. The rearrangement links TRBV5-1 to TRBJ1-6, with D unresolved. The CDR3 runs to 15 residues. CDR1 and CDR2 from the germline V gene are SGHRS and YFSETQ. Trimming left V 0 bases short and J 0 bases short, with 4 bases between.

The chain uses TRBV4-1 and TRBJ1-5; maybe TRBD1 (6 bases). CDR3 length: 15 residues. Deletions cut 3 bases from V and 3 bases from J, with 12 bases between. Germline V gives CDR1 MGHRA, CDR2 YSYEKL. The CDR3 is CASSHPGQFNQPQHF. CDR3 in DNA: TGCGCCAGCAGCCACCCCGGACAGTTCAATCAGCCCCAGCATTTT.

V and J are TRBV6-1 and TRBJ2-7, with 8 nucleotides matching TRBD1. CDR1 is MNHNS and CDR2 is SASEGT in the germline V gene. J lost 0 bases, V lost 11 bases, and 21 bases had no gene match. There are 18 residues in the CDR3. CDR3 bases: TGTGCCCGCCGTGTGGACAGGGACTCCCGGCCCAGCTCCTACGAGCAGTACGTC. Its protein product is CARRVDRDSRPSSYEQYV.

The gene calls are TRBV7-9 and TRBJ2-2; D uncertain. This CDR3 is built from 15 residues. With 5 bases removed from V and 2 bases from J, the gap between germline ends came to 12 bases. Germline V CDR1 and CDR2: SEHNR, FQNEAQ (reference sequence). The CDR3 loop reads CASSQVGANTGELFF. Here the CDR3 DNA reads TGTGCCAGCAGCCAGGTCGGAGCTAACACCGGGGAGCTGTTTTTT.

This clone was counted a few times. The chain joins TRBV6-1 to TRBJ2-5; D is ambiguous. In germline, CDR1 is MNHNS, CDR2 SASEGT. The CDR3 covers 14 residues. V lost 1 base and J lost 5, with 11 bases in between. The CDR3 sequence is CASSEDPGRETQYF. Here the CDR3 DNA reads TGTGCCAGCAGTGAAGATCCGGGTCGGGAGACCCAGTACTTC.

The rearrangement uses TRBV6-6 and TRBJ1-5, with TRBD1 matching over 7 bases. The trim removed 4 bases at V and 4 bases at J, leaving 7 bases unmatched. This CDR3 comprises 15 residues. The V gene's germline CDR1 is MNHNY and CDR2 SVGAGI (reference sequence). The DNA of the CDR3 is TGTGCCAGCAGTTCCCCGGACAGGTCAAATCAGCCCCAGCATTTT. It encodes CASSSPDRSNQPQHF.

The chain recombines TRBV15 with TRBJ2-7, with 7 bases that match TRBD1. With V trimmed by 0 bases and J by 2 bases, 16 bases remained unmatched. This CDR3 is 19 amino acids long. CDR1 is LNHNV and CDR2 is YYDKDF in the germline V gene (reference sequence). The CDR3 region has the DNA TGTGCCACCAGCAGAGATCTTGTGCTTCCCGACAGGGTCCCCTACGAGCAGTACGTC. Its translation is CATSRDLVLPDRVPYEQYV.

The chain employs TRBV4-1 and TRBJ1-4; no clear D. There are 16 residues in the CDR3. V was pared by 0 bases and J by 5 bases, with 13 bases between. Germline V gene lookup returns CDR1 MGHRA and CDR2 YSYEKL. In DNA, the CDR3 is TGCGCCAGCAGCCAAGATCAGACTGCTTGGAATGAAAAACTGTTTTTT. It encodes CASSQDQTAWNEKLFF.

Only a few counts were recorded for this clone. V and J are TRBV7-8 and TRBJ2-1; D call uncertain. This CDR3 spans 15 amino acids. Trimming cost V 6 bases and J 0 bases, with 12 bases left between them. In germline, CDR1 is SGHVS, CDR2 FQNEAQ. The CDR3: CASRGGTSSYNEQFF. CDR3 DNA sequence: TGTGCCAGCAGGGGCGGAACGAGCTCCTACAATGAGCAGTTCTTC.

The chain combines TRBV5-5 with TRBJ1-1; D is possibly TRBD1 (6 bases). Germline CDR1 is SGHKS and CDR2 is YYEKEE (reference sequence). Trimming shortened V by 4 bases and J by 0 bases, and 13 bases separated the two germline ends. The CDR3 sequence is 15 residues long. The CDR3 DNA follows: TGTGCCAGCAGCCTTGAACAGGGACTGAACACTGAAGCTTTCTTT. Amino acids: CASSLEQGLNTEAFF. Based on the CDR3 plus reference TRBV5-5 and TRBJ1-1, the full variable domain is DAGVTQSPTHLIKTRGQQVTLRCSPISGHKSVSWYQQVLGQGPQFIFQYYEKEERGRGNFPDRFSARQFPNYSSELNVNALLLGDSALYLCASSLEQGLNTEAFFGQGTRLTVV.